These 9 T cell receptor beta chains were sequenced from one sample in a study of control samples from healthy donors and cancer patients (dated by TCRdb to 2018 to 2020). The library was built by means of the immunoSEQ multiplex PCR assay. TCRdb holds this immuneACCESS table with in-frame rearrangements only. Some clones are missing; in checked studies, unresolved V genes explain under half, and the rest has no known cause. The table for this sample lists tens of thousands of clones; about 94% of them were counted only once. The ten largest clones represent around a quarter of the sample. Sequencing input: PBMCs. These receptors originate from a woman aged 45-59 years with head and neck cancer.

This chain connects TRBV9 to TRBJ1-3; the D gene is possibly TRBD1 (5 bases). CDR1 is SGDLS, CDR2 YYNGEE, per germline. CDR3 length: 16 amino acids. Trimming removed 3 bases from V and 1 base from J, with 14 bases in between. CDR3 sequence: CASSASGRISGNTIYF. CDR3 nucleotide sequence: TGTGCCAGCAGCGCATCAGGGAGGATATCTGGAAACACCATATATTTT.

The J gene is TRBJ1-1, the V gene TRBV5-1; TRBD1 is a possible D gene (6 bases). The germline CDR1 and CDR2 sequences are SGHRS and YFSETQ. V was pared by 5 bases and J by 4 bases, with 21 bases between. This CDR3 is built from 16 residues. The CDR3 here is CASSFVSGESVTEAFF. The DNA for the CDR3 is TGCGCCAGCAGTTTCGTCTCAGGGGAGAGCGTCACTGAAGCTTTCTTT.

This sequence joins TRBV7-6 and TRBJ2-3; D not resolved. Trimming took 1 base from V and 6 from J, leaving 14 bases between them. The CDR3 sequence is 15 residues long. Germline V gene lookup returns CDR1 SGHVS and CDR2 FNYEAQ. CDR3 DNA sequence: TGTGCCAGCAGCTTAGAAGTTTCCTCCAGCGATACGCAGTATTTT. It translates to CASSLEVSSSDTQYF.

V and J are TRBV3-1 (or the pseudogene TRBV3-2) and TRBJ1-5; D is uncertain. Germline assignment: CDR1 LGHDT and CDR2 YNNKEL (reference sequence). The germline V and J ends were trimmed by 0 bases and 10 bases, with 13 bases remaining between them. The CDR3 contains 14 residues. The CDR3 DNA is TGTGCCAGCAGCCAAGAGAACGCCCAAGGTCCCCAGCATTTT. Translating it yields CASSQENAQGPQHF.

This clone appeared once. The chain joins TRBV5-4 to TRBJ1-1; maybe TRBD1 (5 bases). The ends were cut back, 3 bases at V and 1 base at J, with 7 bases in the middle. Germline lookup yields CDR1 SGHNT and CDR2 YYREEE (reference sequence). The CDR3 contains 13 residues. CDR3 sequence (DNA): TGTGCCAGCAGCTCCACAGGGAACACTGAAGCTTTCTTT. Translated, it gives CASSSTGNTEAFF.

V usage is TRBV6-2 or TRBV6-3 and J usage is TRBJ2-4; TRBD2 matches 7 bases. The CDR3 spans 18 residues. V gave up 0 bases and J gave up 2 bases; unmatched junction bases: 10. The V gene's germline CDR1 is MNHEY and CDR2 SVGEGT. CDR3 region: CASSYSAGFLGSKNIQYF. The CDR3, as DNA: TGTGCCAGCAGTTACTCAGCGGGGTTCCTCGGGTCCAAAAACATTCAGTACTTC.

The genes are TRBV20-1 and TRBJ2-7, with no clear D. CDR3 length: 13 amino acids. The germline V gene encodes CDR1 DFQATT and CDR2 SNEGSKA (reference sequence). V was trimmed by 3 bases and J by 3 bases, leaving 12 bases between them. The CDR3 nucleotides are TGCAGTGCTAGTTCTGGAATCGGCTACGAGCAGTACTTC. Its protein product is CSASSGIGYEQYF.

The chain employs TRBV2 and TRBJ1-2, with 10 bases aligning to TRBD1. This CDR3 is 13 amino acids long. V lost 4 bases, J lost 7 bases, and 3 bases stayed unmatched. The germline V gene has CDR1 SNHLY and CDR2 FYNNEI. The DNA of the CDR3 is TGTGCCAGCAGTGGACAGGGGGCGAGTGGCTACACCTTC. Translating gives CASSGQGASGYTF.

CDR3 in DNA: TGTGCCAGCAGTTTATCCGGCCTTAAGCCCCAGCATTTT. Amino acids: CASSLSGLKPQHF. The rearrangement links TRBV28 to TRBJ1-5; D remains ambiguous. Germline V gene sequence: CDR1 MDHEN, CDR2 SYDVKM. The CDR3 consists of 13 residues. V was pared by 1 base and J by 8 bases, with 9 bases between.